Presented here are 15 T cell receptor beta chains from one specimen sequenced in a study of CD8+ T cells in alopecia areata (dated 2018 in TCRdb). The library was prepared using the immunoSEQ multiplex PCR assay. For TCR sequencing, RNA was extracted from every sample and reverse transcribed into cDNA to serve as template. Sourced from immuneACCESS, this table was stored by TCRdb with only in-frame sequences that have V and J called. A share of the clones is absent; for the studies checked, an unresolved V gene accounts for under half, and the remainder has no known explanation. A total of 110,000 or so clones appear in this sample, 56% of them only once. The ten most abundant clones make up roughly 3.5% of the sample. The time point label for this specimen denotes: roughly 24 weeks on oral tofacitinib. According to the study, the label for this sample's treatment or condition signals: oral pan-JAK inhibitor, 5-10 mg twice daily.

The sample was CD4+ T cells sorted from blood, taken at week 24, from a patient treated with tofacitinib. These TCRs come from a human donor with alopecia areata.

This clone occurred a few times. This rearrangement joins TRBV10-2 to TRBJ2-1; D is possibly TRBD2 (7 bases). V lost 5 bases, J lost 7 bases, and 12 bases lay in between. Germline-derived CDR1 and CDR2 are WSHSY and SAAADI. This CDR3 spans 13 amino acids. The CDR3 region has the DNA TGCGCCAGCAGTCGGGGGGCACTTAATGAGCAGTTCTTC. This gives the protein CASSRGALNEQFF.

V and J are TRBV9 and TRBJ1-2; D possibly corresponds to TRBD1 (6 bases). This CDR3 has 13 amino acids. The germline CDR1 and CDR2 sequences are SGDLS and YYNGEE. V dropped 0 bases and J dropped 8 bases, with 11 bases sitting between them. CDR3 nucleotides: TGTGCCAGCAGCGTAGACCCAGGGGACGGCTACACCTTC. Translating it yields CASSVDPGDGYTF.

This clone was counted between two and nine times. The chain combines TRBV2 with TRBJ1-3; weak D call: TRBD1 (5 bases). V gave up 4 bases and J gave up 0 bases, with 13 bases separating them. Per germline, CDR1 SNHLY and CDR2 FYNNEI. This CDR3 contains 16 residues. CDR3 protein: CASSAIGTLSGNTIYF. Written as DNA, the CDR3 is TGTGCCAGCAGTGCCATAGGGACCCTCTCTGGAAACACCATATATTTT.

For this clone: Additional DNA sequences in this sample encode the identical CDR3. The rearrangement uses TRBV30 and TRBJ1-2; perhaps TRBD1 as D (5 bases). V was clipped by 2 bases and J by 4 bases, with 8 bases between them. The CDR3 loop spans 12 amino acids. The V gene's germline CDR1 is GTSNPN and CDR2 SVGIG (reference sequence). The CDR3 reads CAWSSGVYGYTF. CDR3 DNA sequence: TGTGCCTGGAGTTCGGGGGTCTATGGCTACACCTTC.

This clone has only one observation. V is TRBV4-3 and J is TRBJ2-6, with D unresolved. This CDR3 has 16 amino acids. Between the trimmed V and J ends, which lost 2 bases and 4 bases, there was a span of 12 bases. Looked up from germline, CDR1 is LGHNA and CDR2 is YSLEER. CDR3 coding DNA: TGCGCCAGCAGCCAACAACACGCCCAGGGGGCCAACGTCCTGACTTTC. It is translated as CASSQQHAQGANVLTF.

The chain recombines TRBV7-8 with TRBJ2-5; no firm D call. Trimming took off 5 bases at V and 5 bases at J, with 12 bases between the two ends. This CDR3 is 13 amino acids long. Germline lookup yields CDR1 SGHVS and CDR2 FQNEAQ. CDR3 protein: CASSISTQETQYF. Written as DNA, the CDR3 is TGTGCCAGCAGCATCTCAACACAGGAGACCCAGTACTTC.

This clone was found a few times. The chain is built from TRBV7-2 and TRBJ2-4; possibly TRBD1 or TRBD2 for D (7 bases each). This CDR3 comprises 14 residues. The V gene lost 7 bases and the J gene lost 6 bases, with 16 bases spanning the gap. CDR1 is SGHTA and CDR2 is FQGNSA in the germline V gene. The DNA for the CDR3 is TGTGCCAGCACCCCCCAGGGGGGGGGAAACATTCAGTACTTC. Protein sequence: CASTPQGGGNIQYF.

The V and J genes are TRBV5-1 and TRBJ1-4; no clear D gene. The ends were cut back, 6 bases at V and 0 bases at J, with 9 bases in the middle. From germline, CDR1 is SGHRS and CDR2 YFSETQ. This CDR3 region has 14 residues. The CDR3, as DNA: TGCGCCAGCAAGGCTACTACAACTAATGAAAAACTGTTTTTT. Amino acids: CASKATTTNEKLFF.

The chain has TRBV27 and TRBJ1-2; 10 bases map to TRBD1. The CDR3 has 15 residues. Germline trimming cut 4 bases from V and 3 bases from J; bases unmatched to any gene: 5. Germline V CDR1 and CDR2: MNHEY, SMNVEV (reference sequence). Written as DNA, the CDR3 is TGTGCCAGCAGTTCCCGGACAGGGGGGGACTATGGCTACACCTTC. Translation gives CASSSRTGGDYGYTF.

This clone was counted a few times. The rearrangement links TRBV4-1 to TRBJ1-5, with 7 bases fitting TRBD1. The length of the CDR3 is 14 residues. Germline V CDR1 and CDR2: MGHRA, YSYEKL. V lost 4 bases to trimming and J lost 5 bases; unmatched junction nucleotides: 5. The CDR3 reads CASSRQGGDQPQHF. The DNA of the CDR3 is TGCGCCAGCAGCCGACAGGGAGGTGATCAGCCCCAGCATTTT.

This clone was found a few times. The V call is TRBV10-3, the J call TRBJ2-7; a weak D match, TRBD2 (5 bases). The CDR3 sequence is 16 residues long. Per germline, CDR1 ENHRY and CDR2 SYGVKD. Trimming removed 6 bases from V and 0 bases from J, with 18 bases in between. CDR3 bases: TGTGCCATCAGCCCACCTCCCCAAAGCGGCTCCTACGAGCAGTACTTC. Translated: CAISPPPQSGSYEQYF.

The table lists this clone with a few counts. This CDR3 reads CASSDRGNQPQHF. In DNA form, the CDR3 reads TGTGCCAGCAGTGACAGGGGCAATCAGCCCCAGCATTTT. The rearrangement uses TRBV6-1 and TRBJ1-5; tentative D call: TRBD1 (5 bases). Per the germline V gene, CDR1 is MNHNS and CDR2 is SASEGT. Trimming cost V 3 bases and J 2 bases, with 5 bases left between them. The CDR3 has 13 amino acids.

This CDR3 is CASSTGGFTGELFF. CDR3 sequence (DNA): TGTGCCAGCTCTACAGGGGGCTTCACCGGGGAGCTGTTTTTT. This chain joins TRBV18 and TRBJ2-2; 9 positions match TRBD1. The CDR3 runs 14 residues. The germline V gene has CDR1 KGHSH and CDR2 LQKENI. J gave up 4 bases and V 6 bases, and 3 bases lay outside the gene matches.

The chain uses TRBV4-2 and TRBJ2-5; maybe TRBD1 (8 bases). Trimming removed 1 base at V and 5 bases at J, with 17 bases between. CDR3 size: 16 residues. Germline V gene lookup returns CDR1 LGHNA and CDR2 YNFKEQ. Written as DNA, the CDR3 is TGTGCCAGCAGCCAAGCGCTCGACAGGGGAGGGGAGACCCAGTACTTC. This translates into CASSQALDRGGETQYF.

The rearrangement joins TRBV7-9 to TRBJ2-5, with D perhaps TRBD1 (5 bases). Germline CDR1 is SEHNR and CDR2 is FQNEAQ (reference sequence). The V end was cut by 4 bases, the J end by 0 bases, with 9 bases between. The CDR3 loop spans 14 amino acids. The CDR3 nucleotides read TGTGCCAGCAGCTCGACAGCTAACCAAGAGACCCAGTACTTC. Amino acids: CASSSTANQETQYF.